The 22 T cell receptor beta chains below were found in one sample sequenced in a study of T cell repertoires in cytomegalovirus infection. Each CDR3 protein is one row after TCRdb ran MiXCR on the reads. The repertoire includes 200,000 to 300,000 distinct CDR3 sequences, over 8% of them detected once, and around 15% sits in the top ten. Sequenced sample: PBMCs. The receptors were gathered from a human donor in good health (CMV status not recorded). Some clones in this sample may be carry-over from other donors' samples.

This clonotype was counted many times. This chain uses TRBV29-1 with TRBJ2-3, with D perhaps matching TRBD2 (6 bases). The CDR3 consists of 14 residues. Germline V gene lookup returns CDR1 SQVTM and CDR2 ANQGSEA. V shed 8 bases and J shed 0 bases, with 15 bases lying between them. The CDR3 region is CSSPGTGSTDTQYF. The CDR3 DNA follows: TGCAGCTCCCCCGGGACTGGTAGCACAGATACGCAGTATTTT.

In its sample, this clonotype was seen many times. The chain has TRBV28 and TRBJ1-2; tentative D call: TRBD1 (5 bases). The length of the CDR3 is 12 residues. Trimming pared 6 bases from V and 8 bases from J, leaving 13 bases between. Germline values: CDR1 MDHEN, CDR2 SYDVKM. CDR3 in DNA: TGTGCCAGCAGCACCGGGGCCCTCGGCTACACCTTC. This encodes CASSTGALGYTF.

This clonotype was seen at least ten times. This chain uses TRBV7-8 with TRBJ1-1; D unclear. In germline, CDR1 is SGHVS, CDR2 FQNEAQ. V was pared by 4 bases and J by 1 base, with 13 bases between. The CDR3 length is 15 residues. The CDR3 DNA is TGTGCCAGCAGCTATCGCCAGGAGAAGAACACTGAAGCTTTCTTT. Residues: CASSYRQEKNTEAFF.

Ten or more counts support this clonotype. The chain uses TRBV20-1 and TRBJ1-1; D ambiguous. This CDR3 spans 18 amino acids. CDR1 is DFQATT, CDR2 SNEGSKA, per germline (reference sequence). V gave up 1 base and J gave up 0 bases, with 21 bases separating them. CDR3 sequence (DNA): TGCAGTGCTAGAGGGTGGACCGAGCGGGCCGTAATGAACACTGAAGCTTTCTTT. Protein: CSARGWTERAVMNTEAFF.

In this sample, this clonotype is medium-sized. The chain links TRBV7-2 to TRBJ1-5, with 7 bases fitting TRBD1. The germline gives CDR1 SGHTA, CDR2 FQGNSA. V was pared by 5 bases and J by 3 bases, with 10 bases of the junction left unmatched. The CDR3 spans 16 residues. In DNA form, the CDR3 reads TGTGCCAGCAGCCGCGCGGCAGGGGGGAACAATCAGCCCCAGCATTTT. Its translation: CASSRAAGGNNQPQHF.

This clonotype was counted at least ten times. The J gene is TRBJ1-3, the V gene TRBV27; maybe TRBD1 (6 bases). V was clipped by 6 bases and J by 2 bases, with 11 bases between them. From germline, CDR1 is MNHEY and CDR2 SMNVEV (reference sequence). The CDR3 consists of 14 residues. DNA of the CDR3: TGTGCCAGCAGAAGAGGGGGGGCTGGAAACACCATATATTTT. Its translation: CASRRGGAGNTIYF.

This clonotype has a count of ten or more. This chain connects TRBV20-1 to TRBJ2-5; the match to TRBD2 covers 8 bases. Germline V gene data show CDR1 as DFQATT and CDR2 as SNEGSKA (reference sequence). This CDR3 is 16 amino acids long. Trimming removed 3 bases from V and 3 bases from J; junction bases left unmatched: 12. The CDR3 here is CSASKVSSGLEETQYF. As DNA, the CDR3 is TGCAGTGCTAGCAAGGTGTCTAGCGGGCTTGAAGAGACCCAGTACTTC.

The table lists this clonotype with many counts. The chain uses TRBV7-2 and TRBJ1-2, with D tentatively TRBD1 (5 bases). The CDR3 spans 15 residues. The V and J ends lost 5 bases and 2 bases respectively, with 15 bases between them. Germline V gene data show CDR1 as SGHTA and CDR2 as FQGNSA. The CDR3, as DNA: TGTGCCAGCAGCCCCTCGATAACAGGCAACTATGGCTACACCTTC. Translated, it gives CASSPSITGNYGYTF.

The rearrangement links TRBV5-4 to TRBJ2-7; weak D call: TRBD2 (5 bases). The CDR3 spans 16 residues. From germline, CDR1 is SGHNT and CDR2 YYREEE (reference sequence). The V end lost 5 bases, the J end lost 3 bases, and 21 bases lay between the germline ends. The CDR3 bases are TGTGCCAGCAGTTCCACCGGTGGCGGGTTAAGCTACGAGCAGTACTTC. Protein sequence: CASSSTGGGLSYEQYF. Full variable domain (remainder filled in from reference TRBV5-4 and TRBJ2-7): ETGVTQSPTHLIKTRGQQVTLRCSSQSGHNTVSWYQQALGQGPQFIFQYYREEENGRGNFPPRFSGLQFPNYSSELNVNALELDDSALYLCASSSTGGGLSYEQYFGPGTRLTVT.

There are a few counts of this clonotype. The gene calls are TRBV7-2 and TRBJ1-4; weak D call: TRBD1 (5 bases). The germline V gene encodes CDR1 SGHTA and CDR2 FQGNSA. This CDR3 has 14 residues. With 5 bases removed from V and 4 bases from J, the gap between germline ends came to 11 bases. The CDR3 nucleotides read TGTGCCAGCAGCCAGCTGGGGCGTAATGAAAAACTGTTTTTT. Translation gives CASSQLGRNEKLFF.

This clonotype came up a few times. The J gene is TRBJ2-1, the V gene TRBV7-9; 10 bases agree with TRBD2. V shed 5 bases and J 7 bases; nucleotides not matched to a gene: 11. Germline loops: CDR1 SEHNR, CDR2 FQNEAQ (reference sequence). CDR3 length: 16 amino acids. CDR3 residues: CASSPLGAGGPNEQFF. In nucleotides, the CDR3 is TGTGCCAGCAGCCCGCTCGGAGCGGGAGGGCCGAATGAGCAGTTCTTC.

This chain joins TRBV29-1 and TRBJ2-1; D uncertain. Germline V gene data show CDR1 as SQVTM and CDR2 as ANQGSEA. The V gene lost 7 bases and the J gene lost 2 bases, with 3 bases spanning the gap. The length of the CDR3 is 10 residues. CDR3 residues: CSATYNEQFF. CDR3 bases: TGCAGCGCAACCTACAATGAGCAGTTCTTC.

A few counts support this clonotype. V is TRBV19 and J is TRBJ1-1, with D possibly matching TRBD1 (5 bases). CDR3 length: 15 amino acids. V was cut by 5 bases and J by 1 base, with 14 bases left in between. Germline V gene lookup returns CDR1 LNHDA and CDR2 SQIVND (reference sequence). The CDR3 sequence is CASSRQRGPNTEAFF. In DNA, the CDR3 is TGTGCCAGTAGTCGCCAGAGGGGCCCGAACACTGAAGCTTTCTTT.

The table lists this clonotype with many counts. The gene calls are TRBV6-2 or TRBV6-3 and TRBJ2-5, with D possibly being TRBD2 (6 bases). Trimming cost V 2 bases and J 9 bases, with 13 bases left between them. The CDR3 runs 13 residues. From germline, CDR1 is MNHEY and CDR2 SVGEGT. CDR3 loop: CASSYAGSGAQYF. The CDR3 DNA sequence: TGTGCCAGCAGTTACGCGGGGTCGGGGGCCCAGTACTTC.

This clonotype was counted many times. CDR3 region: CASSSRTPRYIQYF. CDR3 DNA: TGTGCCAGCAGCAGCCGGACCCCCCGCTACATTCAGTACTTC. The genes are TRBV12-3 or TRBV12-4 and TRBJ2-4, with D unresolved. V was pared by 6 bases and J by 8 bases, with 17 bases between. This CDR3 is 14 amino acids long.

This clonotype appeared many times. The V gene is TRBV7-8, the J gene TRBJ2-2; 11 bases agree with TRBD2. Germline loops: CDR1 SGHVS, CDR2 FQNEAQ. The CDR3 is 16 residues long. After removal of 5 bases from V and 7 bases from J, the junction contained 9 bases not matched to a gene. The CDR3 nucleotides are TGTGCCAGCAGCCTGGCAGGGACTAGCGGAATCGGGGAGCTGTTTTTT. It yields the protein CASSLAGTSGIGELFF.

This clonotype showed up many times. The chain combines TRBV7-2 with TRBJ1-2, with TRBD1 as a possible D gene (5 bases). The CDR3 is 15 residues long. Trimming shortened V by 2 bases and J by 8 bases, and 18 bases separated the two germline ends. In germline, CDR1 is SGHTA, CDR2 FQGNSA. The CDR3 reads CASSLKTSGGTGYTF. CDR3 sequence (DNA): TGTGCCAGCAGCTTAAAAACGTCCGGGGGAACGGGCTACACCTTC.

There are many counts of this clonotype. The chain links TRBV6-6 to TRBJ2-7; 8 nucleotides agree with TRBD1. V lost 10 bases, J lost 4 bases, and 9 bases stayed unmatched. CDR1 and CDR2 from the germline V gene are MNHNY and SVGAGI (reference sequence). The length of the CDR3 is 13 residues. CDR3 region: CAIKDRAGYEQYF. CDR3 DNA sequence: TGTGCCATCAAGGACAGGGCCGGATACGAGCAGTACTTC.

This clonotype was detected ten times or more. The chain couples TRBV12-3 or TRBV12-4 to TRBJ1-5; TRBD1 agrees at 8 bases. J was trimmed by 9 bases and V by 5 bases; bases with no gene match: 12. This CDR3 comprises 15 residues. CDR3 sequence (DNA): TGTGCCAGCAGTCCGACAGGGGTTGGGTTGCCGCCCCAGCATTTT. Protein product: CASSPTGVGLPPQHF.

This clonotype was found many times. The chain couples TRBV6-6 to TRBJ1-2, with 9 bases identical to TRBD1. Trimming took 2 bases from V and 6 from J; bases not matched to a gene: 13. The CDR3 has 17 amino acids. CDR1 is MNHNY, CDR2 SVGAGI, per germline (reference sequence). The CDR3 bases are TGTGCCAGCAGTTACAACTCAAACCCCCGGACAGGGGATGGCTACACCTTC. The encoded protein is CASSYNSNPRTGDGYTF.

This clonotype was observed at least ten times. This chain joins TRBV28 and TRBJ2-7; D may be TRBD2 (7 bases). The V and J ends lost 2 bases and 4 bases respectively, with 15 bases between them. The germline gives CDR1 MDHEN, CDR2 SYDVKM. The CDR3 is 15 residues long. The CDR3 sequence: CASSLGGGVQYEQYF. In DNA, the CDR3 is TGTGCCAGCAGTTTAGGAGGGGGGGTGCAATACGAGCAGTACTTC.

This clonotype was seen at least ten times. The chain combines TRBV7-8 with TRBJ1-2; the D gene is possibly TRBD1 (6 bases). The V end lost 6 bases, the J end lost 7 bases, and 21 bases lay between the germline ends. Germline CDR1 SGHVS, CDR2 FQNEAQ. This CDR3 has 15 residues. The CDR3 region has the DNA TGTGCCAGCAGTTGGGATGGGCAGGGGACTGGTGGCTACACCTTC. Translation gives CASSWDGQGTGGYTF.